These T cell receptor beta chains were read from a single sample in a study of blood T cell repertoires in COVID-19. The assay was immunoSEQ multiplex PCR, and TCRdb's table has in-frame clones only and misses some. Among fewer than 350,000 clones listed, almost 90% were seen once. The specimen was PBMCs or T cells enriched from blood (not recorded which). All receptors come from a woman aged 18-29 years with acute COVID-19. The CDR3 runs from the conserved cysteine through the conserved F or W. Fields, in order: J gene, V gene, D gene, clone size, CDR3 protein, CDR3 DNA. D genes are given only for firm matches. Some rows mark clone size as missing; the rest say once, few, many or name a class of expanded clone.

>TRBJ2-5|TRBV7-2|TRBD2|.
CASSLGTSGTETQYF
TGTGCCAGCAGCTTAGGGACTAGCGGGACAGAGACCCAGTACTTC
>TRBJ1-1|TRBV28|.|once
CASSSQQWRNTEAFF
TGTGCCAGCAGTTCCCAACAGTGGCGGAACACTGAAGCTTTCTTT
>TRBJ1-2|TRBV2|TRBD1|.
CASTEQGNYGYTF
TGTGCCAGCACAGAACAGGGGAACTATGGCTACACCTTC
>TRBJ2-7|TRBV28|TRBD1|few
CASSRGQIPYEQYF
TGTGCCAGCAGCCGGGGACAGATTCCCTACGAGCAGTACTTC
>TRBJ2-5|TRBV7-2|.|.
CASSSNARVETQYF
TGTGCCAGCAGCTCCAACGCCAGGGTGGAGACCCAGTACTTC
>TRBJ2-3|TRBV30|.|.
CAWSDGSSDTQYF
TGTGCCTGGAGTGACGGGAGTTCAGATACGCAGTATTTT
>TRBJ1-1|TRBV7-2|TRBD1|.
CASSPWTGGTEAFF
TGTGCCAGCAGCCCATGGACAGGGGGCACTGAAGCTTTCTTT
>TRBJ1-3|TRBV15|.|once
CATSRDRSPLSSGNTIYF
TGTGCCACCAGCAGAGATCGTTCCCCCCTGAGCTCTGGAAACACCATATATTTT
>TRBJ1-2|TRBV18|TRBD1|.
CASSTSDRGNYGYTF
TGTGCCAGCTCAACCTCGGACAGGGGGAACTATGGCTACACCTTC
>TRBJ2-7|TRBV2|TRBD1|.
CASRNHRGFDEQYF
TGTGCCAGCAGGAACCACAGGGGGTTCGACGAGCAGTACTTC
>TRBJ2-1|TRBV29-1|TRBD2|.
CSVQLLAGGPGNEQFF
TGCAGCGTTCAATTACTAGCGGGAGGGCCGGGAAATGAGCAGTTCTTC
>TRBJ2-5|TRBV18|.|.
CASSPYLGEETQYF
TGTGCCAGCTCACCATACCTAGGAGAAGAGACCCAGTACTTC
>TRBJ1-1|TRBV6-5|.|.
CASSYTVTAQNTEAFF
TGTGCCAGCAGTTATACGGTGACAGCGCAGAACACTGAAGCTTTCTTT
>TRBJ1-5|TRBV7-8|TRBD1|.
CASSASTGTALYSNQPQHF
TGTGCCAGCAGCGCCTCTACCGGGACAGCACTTTATAGCAATCAGCCCCAGCATTTT
>TRBJ1-2|TRBV6-5|.|.
CASSSVPAANGYTF
TGTGCCAGCAGTTCCGTTCCGGCGGCAAATGGCTACACCTTC
>TRBJ2-7|TRBV6-2/TRBV6-3|TRBD1|.
CASSSTGGAGREQYF
TGTGCCAGCAGCTCCACAGGGGGCGCGGGGAGGGAGCAGTACTTC
>TRBJ1-2|TRBV9|.|.
CASSVTTNYGYTF
TGTGCCAGCAGCGTAACAACTAACTATGGCTACACCTTC
>TRBJ2-1|TRBV7-2|.|once
CASSLGGGHVYNEQFF
TGTGCCAGCAGCTTAGGGGGGGGACACGTCTACAATGAGCAGTTCTTC
>TRBJ2-6|TRBV10-1|.|.
CASMETTGSGANVLTF
TGCGCCAGCATGGAAACTACAGGCTCTGGGGCCAACGTCCTGACTTTC
>TRBJ1-4|TRBV9|.|.
CASSAGNGRNEKLFF
TGTGCCAGCAGCGCGGGGAACGGGAGGAATGAAAAACTGTTTTTT
>TRBJ2-7|TRBV7-9|.|.
CASRPPGAGYEQYF
TGTGCCAGCAGACCCCCAGGGGCTGGCTACGAGCAGTACTTC
>TRBJ2-7|TRBV7-8|.|.
CASSFQSEQYF
TGTGCCAGCAGCTTCCAGTCCGAGCAGTACTTC
>TRBJ1-2|TRBV3-1/TRBV3-2|.|.
CASSSANRVGGSGYTF
TGTGCCAGCAGCTCCGCCAACAGGGTAGGGGGAAGTGGCTACACCTTC
>TRBJ1-1|TRBV6-5|.|.
CASSYSVLLSNTEAFF
TGTGCCAGCAGTTACTCCGTGTTGTTGAGCAACACTGAAGCTTTCTTT
>TRBJ2-6|TRBV3-1/TRBV3-2|.|.
CASSQVPAGFSGANVLTF
TGTGCCAGCAGCCAAGTCCCAGCAGGGTTCTCTGGGGCCAACGTCCTGACTTTC
>TRBJ2-3|TRBV28|TRBD2|.
CASTQGSGIPTDTQYF
TGTGCCAGCACCCAGGGTAGCGGGATTCCTACAGATACGCAGTATTTT
>TRBJ2-3|TRBV3-1/TRBV3-2|TRBD1|.
CASSQEGTGGTDTQYF
TGTGCCAGCAGCCAAGAAGGGACAGGGGGTACAGATACGCAGTATTTT